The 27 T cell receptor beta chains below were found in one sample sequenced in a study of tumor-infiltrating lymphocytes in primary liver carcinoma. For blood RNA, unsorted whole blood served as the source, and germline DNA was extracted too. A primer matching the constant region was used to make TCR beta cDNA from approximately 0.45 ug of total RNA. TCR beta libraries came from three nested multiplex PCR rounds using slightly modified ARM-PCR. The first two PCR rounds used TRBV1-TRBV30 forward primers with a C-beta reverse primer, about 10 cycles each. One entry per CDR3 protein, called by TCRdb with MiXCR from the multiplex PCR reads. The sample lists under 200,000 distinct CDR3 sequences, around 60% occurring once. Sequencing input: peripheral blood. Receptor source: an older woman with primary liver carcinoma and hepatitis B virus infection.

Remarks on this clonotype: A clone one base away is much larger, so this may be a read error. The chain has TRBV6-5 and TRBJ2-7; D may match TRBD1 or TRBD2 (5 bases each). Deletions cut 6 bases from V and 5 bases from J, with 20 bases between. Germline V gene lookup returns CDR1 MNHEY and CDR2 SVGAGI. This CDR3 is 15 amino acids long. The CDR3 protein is CASRRGSARENEQYF. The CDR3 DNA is TGTGCCAGCAGGAGGGGTAGCGCGAGGGAGAACGAGCAGTACTTC.

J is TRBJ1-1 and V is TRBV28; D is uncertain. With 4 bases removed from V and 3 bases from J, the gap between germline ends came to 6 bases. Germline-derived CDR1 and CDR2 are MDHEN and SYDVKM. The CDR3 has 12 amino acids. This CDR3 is CASSSSYTEAFF. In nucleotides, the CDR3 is TGTGCCAGCAGTTCCTCGTACACTGAAGCTTTCTTT.

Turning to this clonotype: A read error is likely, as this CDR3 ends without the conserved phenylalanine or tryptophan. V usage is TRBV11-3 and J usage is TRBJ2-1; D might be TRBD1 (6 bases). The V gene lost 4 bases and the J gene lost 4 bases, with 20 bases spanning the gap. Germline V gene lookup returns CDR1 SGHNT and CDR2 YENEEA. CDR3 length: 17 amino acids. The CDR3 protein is CASSSSSGQGKYNEQFL. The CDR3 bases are TGTGCCAGCAGCTCCTCGTCTGGGCAGGGGAAATACAATGAGCAGTTCCTC.

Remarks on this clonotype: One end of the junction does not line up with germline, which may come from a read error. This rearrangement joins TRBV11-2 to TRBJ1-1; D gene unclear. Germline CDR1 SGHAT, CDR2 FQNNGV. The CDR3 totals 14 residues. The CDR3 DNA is TGTCCCAGCAACTCCCGGGATGTGGCAGTTGAAGCTTTCTTT. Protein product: CPSNSRDVAVEAFF.

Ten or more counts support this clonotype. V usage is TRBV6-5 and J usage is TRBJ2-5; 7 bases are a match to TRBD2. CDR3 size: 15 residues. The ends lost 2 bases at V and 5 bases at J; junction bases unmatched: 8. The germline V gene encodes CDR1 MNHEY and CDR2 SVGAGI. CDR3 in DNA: TGTGCCAGCAGTTACCGGCCCGGGAGGACGGAGACCCAGTACTTC. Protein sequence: CASSYRPGRTETQYF.

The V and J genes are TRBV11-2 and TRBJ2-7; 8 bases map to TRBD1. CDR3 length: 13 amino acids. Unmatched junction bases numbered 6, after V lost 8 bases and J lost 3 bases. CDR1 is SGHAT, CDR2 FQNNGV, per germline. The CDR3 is CASRRDRGYEQYF. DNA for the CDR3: TGTGCCAGCCGTAGAGACAGGGGCTACGAGCAGTACTTC.

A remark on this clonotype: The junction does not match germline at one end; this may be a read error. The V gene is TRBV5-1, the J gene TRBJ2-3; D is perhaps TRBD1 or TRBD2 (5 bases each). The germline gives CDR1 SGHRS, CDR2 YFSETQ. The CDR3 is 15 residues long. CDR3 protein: CASGLFGRESDTQYF. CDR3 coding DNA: TGCGCCAGCGGCTTGTTCGGCAGGGAGTCAGATACGCAGTATTTT.

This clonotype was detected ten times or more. The CDR3 reads CASSLDSHNTEAFF. Written as DNA, the CDR3 is TGTGCCAGCAGCTTAGATTCGCATAACACTGAAGCTTTCTTT. This chain links TRBV11-3 with TRBJ1-1; no firm D call. Germline V gene data show CDR1 as SGHNT and CDR2 as YENEEA. The CDR3 loop spans 14 amino acids. Trimming stripped 0 bases from V and 2 bases from J, with 7 bases between.

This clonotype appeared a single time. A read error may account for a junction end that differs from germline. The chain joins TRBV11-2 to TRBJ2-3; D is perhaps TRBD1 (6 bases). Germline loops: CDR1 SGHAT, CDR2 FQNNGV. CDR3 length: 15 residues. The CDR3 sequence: CASSFRGWGTDKQYF. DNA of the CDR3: TGTGCCAGTAGCTTCAGGGGTTGGGGCACAGATAAGCAGTATTTT.

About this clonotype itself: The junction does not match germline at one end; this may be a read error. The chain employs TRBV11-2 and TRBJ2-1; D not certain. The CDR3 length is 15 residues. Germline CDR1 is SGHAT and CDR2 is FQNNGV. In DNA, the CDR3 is TGTGCCAGTAGCTTGGTAGGGTCGTTGTGGAATGAGCACTTCTTC. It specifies CASSLVGSLWNEHFF.

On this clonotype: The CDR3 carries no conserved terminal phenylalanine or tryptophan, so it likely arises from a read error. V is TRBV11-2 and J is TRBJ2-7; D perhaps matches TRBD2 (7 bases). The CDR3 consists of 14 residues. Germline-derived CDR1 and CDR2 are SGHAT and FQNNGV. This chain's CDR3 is CASSFGGAPYEQYL. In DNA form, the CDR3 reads TGTGCAAGCAGCTTTGGGGGGGCCCCCTACGAGCAGTACTTA.

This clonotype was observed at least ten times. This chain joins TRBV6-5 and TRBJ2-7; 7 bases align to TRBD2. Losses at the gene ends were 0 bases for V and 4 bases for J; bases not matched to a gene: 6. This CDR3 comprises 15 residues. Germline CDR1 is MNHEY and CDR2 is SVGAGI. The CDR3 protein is CASSYSASGRYEQYF. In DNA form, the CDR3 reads TGTGCCAGCAGTTACTCGGCTAGCGGACGATACGAGCAGTACTTC.

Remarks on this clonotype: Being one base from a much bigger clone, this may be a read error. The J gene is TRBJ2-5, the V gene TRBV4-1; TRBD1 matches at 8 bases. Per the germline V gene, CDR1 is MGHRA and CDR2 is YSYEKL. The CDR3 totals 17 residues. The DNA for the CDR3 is TGCGCCAGCAGCCAGACATCCTACGCAGGGGGCGCGGAGACCCAGTGCTTC. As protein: CASSQTSYAGGAETQCF.

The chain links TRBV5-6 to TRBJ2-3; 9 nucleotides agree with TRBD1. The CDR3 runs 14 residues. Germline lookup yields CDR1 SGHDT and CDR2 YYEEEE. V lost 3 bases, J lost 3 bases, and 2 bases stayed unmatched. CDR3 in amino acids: CASSWGQGTDTQYF. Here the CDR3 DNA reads TGTGCCAGCAGCTGGGGACAGGGAACAGATACGCAGTATTTT.

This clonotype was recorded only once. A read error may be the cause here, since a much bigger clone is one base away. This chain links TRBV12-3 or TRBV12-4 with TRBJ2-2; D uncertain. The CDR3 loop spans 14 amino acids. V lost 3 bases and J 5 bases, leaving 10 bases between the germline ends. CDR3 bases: TGTGCCAGCAGTTTGCAGGAGAAGACCGGGGAGCTGTTTTTT. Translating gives CASSLQEKTGELFF.

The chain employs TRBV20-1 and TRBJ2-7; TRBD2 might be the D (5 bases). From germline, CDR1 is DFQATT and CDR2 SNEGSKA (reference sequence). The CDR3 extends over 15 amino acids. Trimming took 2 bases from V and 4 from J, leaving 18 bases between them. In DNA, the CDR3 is TGCAGTGCTAGAAAGGTGGGAGCTCGTATTTACGAGCAGTACTTC. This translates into CSARKVGARIYEQYF.

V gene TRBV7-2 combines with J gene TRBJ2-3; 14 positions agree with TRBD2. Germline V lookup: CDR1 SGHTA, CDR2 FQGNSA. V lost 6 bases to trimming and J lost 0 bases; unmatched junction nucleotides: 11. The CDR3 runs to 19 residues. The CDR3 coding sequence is TGTGCCAGCAGACACTCCGGGACTAGCGGGAGCGCGAGCACAGATACGCAGTATTTT. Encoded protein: CASRHSGTSGSASTDTQYF.

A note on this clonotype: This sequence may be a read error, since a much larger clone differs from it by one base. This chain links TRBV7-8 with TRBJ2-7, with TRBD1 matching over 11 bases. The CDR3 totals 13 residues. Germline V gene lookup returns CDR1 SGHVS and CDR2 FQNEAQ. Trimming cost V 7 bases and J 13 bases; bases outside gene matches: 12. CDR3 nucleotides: TGTGCCAGCATCTGGACAGGGGGCGCTTTACCCTACTTC. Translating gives CASIWTGGALPYF.

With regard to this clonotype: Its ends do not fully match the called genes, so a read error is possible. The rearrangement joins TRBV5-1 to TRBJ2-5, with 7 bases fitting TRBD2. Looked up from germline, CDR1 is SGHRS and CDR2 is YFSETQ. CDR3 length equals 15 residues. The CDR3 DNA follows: TGCGCCAGCTCCCGGGAAGGGAGCGCGCGGGAGACCCGGTACTTC. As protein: CASSREGSARETRYF.

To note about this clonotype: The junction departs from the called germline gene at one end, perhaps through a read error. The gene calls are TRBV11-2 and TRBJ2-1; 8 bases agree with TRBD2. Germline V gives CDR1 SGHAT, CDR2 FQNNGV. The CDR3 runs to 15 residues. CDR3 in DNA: TGTGTCAGCAGCTTGAGACTAGCGATGGGTAATGAGCAGTTCTTC. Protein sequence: CVSSLRLAMGNEQFF.

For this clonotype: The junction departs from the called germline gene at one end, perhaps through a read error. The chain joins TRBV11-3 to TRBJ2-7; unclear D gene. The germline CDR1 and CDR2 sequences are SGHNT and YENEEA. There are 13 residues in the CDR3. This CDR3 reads CDSSLVWSHEQYF. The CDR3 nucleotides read TGTGACAGCAGCTTAGTATGGTCCCACGAGCAGTACTTC.

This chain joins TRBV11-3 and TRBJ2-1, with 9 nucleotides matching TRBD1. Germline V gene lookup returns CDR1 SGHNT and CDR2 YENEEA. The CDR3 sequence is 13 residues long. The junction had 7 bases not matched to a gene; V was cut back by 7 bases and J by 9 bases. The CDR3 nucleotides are TGTGCCAGCAAGGGACAGGGTATCATTGAGCAGTTCTTC. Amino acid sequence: CASKGQGIIEQFF.

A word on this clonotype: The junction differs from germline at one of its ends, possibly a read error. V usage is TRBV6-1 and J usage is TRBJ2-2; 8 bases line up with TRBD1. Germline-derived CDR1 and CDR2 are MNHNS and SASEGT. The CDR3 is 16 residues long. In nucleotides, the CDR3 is TGTGACAGCAGGATGCAGGGGGCGTTGGACACCGGGGAGCTGTTTTTT. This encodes CDSRMQGALDTGELFF.

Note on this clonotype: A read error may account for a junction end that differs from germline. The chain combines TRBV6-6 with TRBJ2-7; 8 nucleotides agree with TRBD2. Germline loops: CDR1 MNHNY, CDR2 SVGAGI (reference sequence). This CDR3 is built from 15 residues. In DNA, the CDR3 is TGTGTCAGCAGTTACGGGGGGGGCAGGAATAGCGAGCAGTACTTC. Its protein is CVSSYGGGRNSEQYF.

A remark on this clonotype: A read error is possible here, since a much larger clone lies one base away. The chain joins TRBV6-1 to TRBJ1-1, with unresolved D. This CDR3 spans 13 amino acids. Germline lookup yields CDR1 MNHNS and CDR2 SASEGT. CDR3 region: CASSENLGTDAFF. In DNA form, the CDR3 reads TGTGCCAGCAGTGAGAACCTGGGCACTGATGCTTTCTTT.

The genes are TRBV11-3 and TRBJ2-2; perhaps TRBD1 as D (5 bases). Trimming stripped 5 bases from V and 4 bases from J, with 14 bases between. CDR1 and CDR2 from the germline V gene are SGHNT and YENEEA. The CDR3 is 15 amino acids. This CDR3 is CASSPGQRFTGELFF. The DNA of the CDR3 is TGTGCCAGCAGCCCCGGACAAAGGTTCACCGGGGAGCTGTTTTTT.

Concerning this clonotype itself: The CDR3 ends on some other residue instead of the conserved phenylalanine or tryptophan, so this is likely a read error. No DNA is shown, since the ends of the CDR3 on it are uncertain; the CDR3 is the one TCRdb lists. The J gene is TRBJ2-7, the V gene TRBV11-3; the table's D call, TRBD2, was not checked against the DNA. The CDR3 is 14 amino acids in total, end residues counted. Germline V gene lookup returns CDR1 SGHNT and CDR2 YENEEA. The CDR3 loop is CASSGGRSSREQYL.